This TCR beta chain was identified in a study of beta chain features in type 1 diabetes. The study, taken as a whole, reports: TCRB CDR3 length was moderately but significantly reduced in all four CD4+ subsets of Type 1 diabetes patients.

As every portion of the isolated RNA was reverse transcribed, the sequencing read expressed TCRB transcripts. The assay was immunoSEQ multiplex PCR, and TCRdb's table has in-frame clones only and misses some. The data show a few hundred thousand clones, 16% seen once. A remark on this clone: Its antigen is unidentified.

The CDR3 consists of 15 residues. Germline V gene sequence: CDR1 LNHNV, CDR2 YYDKDF (reference sequence). Trimming cost V 5 bases and J 10 bases, with 20 bases left between them. Material: naive CD4+ T cells from blood. The source is a man younger than 45 with type 1 diabetes. This chain joins TRBV15 and TRBJ1-4, with TRBD1 as a possible D gene (6 bases). For the CDR3, the DNA is TGTGCCACCAGCGAGGGGGAAGTGTCGAGGGGAAAACTGTTTTTT. Protein product: CATSEGEVSRGKLFF.